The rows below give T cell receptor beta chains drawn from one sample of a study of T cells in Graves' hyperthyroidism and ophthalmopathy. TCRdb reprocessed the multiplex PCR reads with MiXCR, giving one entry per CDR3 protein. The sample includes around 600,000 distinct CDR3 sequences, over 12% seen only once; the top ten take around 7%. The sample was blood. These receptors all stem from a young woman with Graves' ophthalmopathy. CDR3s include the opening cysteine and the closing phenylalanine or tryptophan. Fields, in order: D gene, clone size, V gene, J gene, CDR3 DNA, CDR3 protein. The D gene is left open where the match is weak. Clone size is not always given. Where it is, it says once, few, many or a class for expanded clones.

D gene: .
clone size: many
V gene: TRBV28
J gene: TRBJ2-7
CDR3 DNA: TGTGCCAGCAGTTTATTTAGGGGAGAGCAGTACTTC
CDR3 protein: CASSLFRGEQYF

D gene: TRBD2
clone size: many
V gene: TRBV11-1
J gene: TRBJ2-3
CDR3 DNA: TGTGCCAGCAGCTCTCGGACTAGCGGGCACCCCACAGATACGCAGTATTTT
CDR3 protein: CASSSRTSGHPTDTQYF

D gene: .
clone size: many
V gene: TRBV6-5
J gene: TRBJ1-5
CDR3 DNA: TGTGCCAGCAGTTACACTACAGGGCAAGATCAGCCCCAGCATTTT
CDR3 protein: CASSYTTGQDQPQHF

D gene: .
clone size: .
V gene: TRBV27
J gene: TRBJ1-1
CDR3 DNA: TGTGCCACGCTACCGGGACGTCTGAACACTGAAGCTTTCTTT
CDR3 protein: CATLPGRLNTEAFF

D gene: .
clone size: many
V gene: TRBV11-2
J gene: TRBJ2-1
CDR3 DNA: TGTGCCAGCAGCTTAGAATGGGGAAGCAATGAGCAGTTCTTC
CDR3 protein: CASSLEWGSNEQFF

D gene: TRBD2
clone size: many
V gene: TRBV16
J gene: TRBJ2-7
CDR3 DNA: TGTGCCAGCAGCCAAGGGGGGGCCTACGAGCAGTACTTC
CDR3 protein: CASSQGGAYEQYF

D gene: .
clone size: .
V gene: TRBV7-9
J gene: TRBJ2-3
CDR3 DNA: TGTGCCAGCACGGGAACTTCGGGACGAGGACAGTATTTT
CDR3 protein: CASTGTSGRGQYF

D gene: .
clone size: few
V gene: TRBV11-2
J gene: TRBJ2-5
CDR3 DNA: TGTGCCAGCAGCTTAGAATTGGGCCCGCAAGAGACCCAGTACTTC
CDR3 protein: CASSLELGPQETQYF

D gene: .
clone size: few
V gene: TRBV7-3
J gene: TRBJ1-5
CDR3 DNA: TGTGCCAGCAGCCGAATGGGCGGCAATCAGCCCCAGCATTTT
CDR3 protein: CASSRMGGNQPQHF

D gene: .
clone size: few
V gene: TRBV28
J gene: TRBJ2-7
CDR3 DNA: TGTGCCAGCAGTTTATATACGGGCTCCGAGCAGTACTTC
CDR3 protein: CASSLYTGSEQYF

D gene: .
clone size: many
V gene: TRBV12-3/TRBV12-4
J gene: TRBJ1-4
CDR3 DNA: TGTGCCAGCAGTTTAATGAGGGGGACGGAAAAACTGTTTTTT
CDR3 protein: CASSLMRGTEKLFF

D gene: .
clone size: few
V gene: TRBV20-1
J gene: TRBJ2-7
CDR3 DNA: TGCAGTGCTAGAGGAGACTCCTACGAGCAGTACTTC
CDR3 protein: CSARGDSYEQYF

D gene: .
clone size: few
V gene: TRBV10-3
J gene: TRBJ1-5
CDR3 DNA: TGTGCCATCAGTGAGTCGAAGGGAGGGTGGCAGCCCCAGCATTTT
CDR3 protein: CAISESKGGWQPQHF

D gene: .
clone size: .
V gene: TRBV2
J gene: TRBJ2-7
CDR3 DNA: TGTGCCAGCACCCTGGCAGGGGCGGGAACCTACGAGCAGTACTTC
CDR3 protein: CASTLAGAGTYEQYF

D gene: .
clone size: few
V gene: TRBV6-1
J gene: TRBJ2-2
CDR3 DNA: TGTGCCAGCACTCCGAGGGCGGGGACAGTCACCGGGGAGCTGTTTTTT
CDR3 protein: CASTPRAGTVTGELFF